A single sample is the source of the 29 T cell receptor beta chains below, sequenced in a study of CD8+ T cells in alopecia areata (dated by TCRdb to 2016 to 2018). Preparation of the library involved the immunoSEQ multiplex PCR assay. RNA was extracted from all samples and reverse transcribed into cDNA, which served as template for TCR sequencing. Sourced from immuneACCESS, this table was stored by TCRdb with only in-frame sequences that have V and J called. A share of the clones is absent; for the studies checked, an unresolved V gene accounts for under half, and the remainder has no known explanation. A total of under 130,000 clones appear in this sample, approximately 84% of them only once. Jointly, the top ten make up over 8.5% of the sample. The treatment or condition label for this specimen denotes: oral pan-JAK inhibitor, 5-10 mg twice daily. This specimen consisted of CD8+ T cells sorted from blood, obtained between weeks 30 and 35, from a patient treated with tofacitinib. Receptors originate from a human donor with alopecia areata.

The chain is built from TRBV19 and TRBJ2-2, with 10 bases identical to TRBD1. The CDR3 totals 14 residues. Germline V gene data show CDR1 as LNHDA and CDR2 as SQIVND (reference sequence). V trimming: 7 bases; J trimming: 6 bases; junction bases outside the gene matches: 5. CDR3 bases: TGTGCCAGTACCCCAGACAGGGGGCCCGGGGAGCTGTTTTTT. It codes for CASTPDRGPGELFF.

The chain couples TRBV7-9 to TRBJ2-3, with 10 bases lining up with TRBD1. Trimming took 5 bases from V and 7 from J; bases not matched to a gene: 12. The V gene's germline CDR1 is SEHNR and CDR2 FQNEAQ (reference sequence). CDR3 length equals 16 residues. The CDR3 is CASSATDRGFMNTQYF. CDR3 in DNA: TGTGCCAGCAGCGCGACGGACAGGGGGTTCATGAATACGCAGTATTTT.

V gene TRBV29-1 combines with J gene TRBJ2-1, with D perhaps TRBD2 (6 bases). This CDR3 comprises 15 residues. The germline V and J ends were trimmed by 1 base and 4 bases, with 14 bases remaining between them. Germline-derived CDR1 and CDR2 are SQVTM and ANQGSEA. The CDR3 here is CSVEGAAGSYNEQFF. In nucleotides, the CDR3 is TGCAGCGTTGAAGGAGCCGCGGGATCTTACAATGAGCAGTTCTTC.

This chain connects TRBV27 to TRBJ2-1; D gene unclear. The CDR3 has 14 amino acids. Germline-derived CDR1 and CDR2 are MNHEY and SMNVEV (reference sequence). V shed 5 bases and J shed 2 bases, with 10 bases lying between them. CDR3: CASSLQIAYNEQFF. The CDR3 DNA is TGTGCCAGCAGTCTACAGATCGCCTACAATGAGCAGTTCTTC.

This chain links TRBV5-4 with TRBJ2-1; weak D call: TRBD2 (6 bases). Trimming left V 1 base short and J 9 bases short, with 14 bases between. The CDR3 covers 14 residues. Per germline, CDR1 SGHNT and CDR2 YYREEE (reference sequence). CDR3: CASSLIELAGEQFF. CDR3 DNA sequence: TGTGCCAGCAGCTTGATAGAACTAGCTGGTGAGCAGTTCTTC.

This sequence joins TRBV5-4 and TRBJ2-1; 9 bases are shared with TRBD2. J gave up 0 bases and V 0 bases, and 4 bases lay outside the gene matches. CDR1 and CDR2 from the germline V gene are SGHNT and YYREEE (reference sequence). The CDR3 extends over 17 amino acids. The CDR3 DNA follows: TGTGCCAGCAGCTTGGCAGGCGGGAGGGTCTCCTACAATGAGCAGTTCTTC. The encoded protein is CASSLAGGRVSYNEQFF.

This chain connects TRBV6-5 to TRBJ2-3; 9 nucleotides align to TRBD2. There are 16 residues in the CDR3. V was clipped by 0 bases and J by 4 bases; unmatched bases: 5. Germline V gives CDR1 MNHEY, CDR2 SVGAGI. The CDR3 DNA reads as TGTGCCAGCAGTTACTCTGCGGGAGGGCCGGCAGATACGCAGTATTTT. Translated: CASSYSAGGPADTQYF.

This chain uses TRBV4-1 with TRBJ2-5; TRBD2 matches 9 bases. The germline V gene encodes CDR1 MGHRA and CDR2 YSYEKL. This CDR3 spans 16 amino acids. Trimming removed 3 bases from V and 5 bases from J; junction bases left unmatched: 10. The chain's CDR3 is CASSHALAGVGETQYF. The CDR3 nucleotides read TGCGCCAGCAGCCACGCCTTAGCGGGGGTGGGGGAGACCCAGTACTTC.

The chain uses TRBV11-2 and TRBJ2-1; D gene uncertain. Germline-derived CDR1 and CDR2 are SGHAT and FQNNGV. This CDR3 has 13 residues. V lost 1 base to trimming and J lost 5 bases, with 6 bases between them. CDR3 DNA sequence: TGTGCCAGCAGCTTAGGGGGTCACAATGAGCAGTTCTTC. Its translation: CASSLGGHNEQFF.

J is TRBJ2-7 and V is TRBV29-1; tentative D call: TRBD2 (6 bases). V was trimmed by 0 bases and J by 6 bases, leaving 18 bases between them. The germline V gene encodes CDR1 SQVTM and CDR2 ANQGSEA. This CDR3 has 15 residues. The chain's CDR3 is CSVEDLTSPDPEQYF. The CDR3 DNA reads as TGCAGCGTTGAAGATCTTACTAGCCCGGACCCCGAGCAGTACTTC.

V usage is TRBV2 and J usage is TRBJ2-3; no clear D. CDR3 size: 13 residues. The germline V gene encodes CDR1 SNHLY and CDR2 FYNNEI. V lost 8 bases and J 5 bases, leaving 14 bases between the germline ends. Here the CDR3 DNA reads TGTGCCAGCCAATATCGTTCGTTAGATACGCAGTATTTT. Encoded protein: CASQYRSLDTQYF. Using reference TRBV2 and TRBJ2-3 for the parts outside the CDR3, the full variable domain is EPEVTQTPSHQVTQMGQEVILRCVPISNHLYFYWYRQILGQKVEFLVSFYNNEISEKSEIFDDQFSVERPDGSNFTLKIRSTKLEDSAMYFCASQYRSLDTQYFGPGTRLTVL.

The rearrangement links TRBV2 to TRBJ2-4; D is unclear. Trimming cost V 4 bases and J 0 bases, with 7 bases left between them. CDR1 and CDR2 from the germline V gene are SNHLY and FYNNEI. There are 14 residues in the CDR3. The CDR3 sequence: CASSVSQAKNIQYF. The CDR3 coding sequence is TGTGCCAGCAGTGTTTCCCAAGCCAAAAACATTCAGTACTTC.

J is TRBJ2-1 and V is TRBV7-9; D may be TRBD1 or TRBD2 (8 bases each). Trimming stripped 5 bases from V and 10 bases from J, with 21 bases between. The CDR3 is 15 amino acids. CDR1 SEHNR and CDR2 FQNEAQ come from the germline V gene (reference sequence). As DNA, the CDR3 is TGTGCCAGCAGCCAAGACAGGGGACTAGGTGGCGAGCAGTTCTTC. Protein sequence: CASSQDRGLGGEQFF. The complete variable domain, with remaining parts taken from reference TRBV7-9 and TRBJ2-1, reads DTGVSQNPRHKITKRGQNVTFRCDPISEHNRLYWYRQTLGQGPEFLTYFQNEAQLEKSRLLSDRFSAERPKGSFSTLEIQRTEQGDSAMYLCASSQDRGLGGEQFFGPGTRLTVL.

The table lists this clone with a count of one. This rearrangement joins TRBV10-1 to TRBJ2-3; 10 bases are a match to TRBD2. V lost 5 bases to trimming and J lost 2 bases; unmatched junction nucleotides: 4. Germline lookup yields CDR1 WNHNN and CDR2 SYGVQD (reference sequence). CDR3 length equals 15 residues. The CDR3 reads CASSPGLAATDTQYF. CDR3 nucleotide sequence: TGCGCCAGCAGTCCTGGACTAGCGGCCACAGATACGCAGTATTTT.

The CDR3 protein is CASTVAGAQRDTQYF. The CDR3 nucleotides are TGTGCCAGCACTGTAGCGGGAGCCCAGCGGGATACGCAGTATTTT. V usage is TRBV9 and J usage is TRBJ2-3, with 9 bases fitting TRBD2. There are 15 residues in the CDR3. Looked up from germline, CDR1 is SGDLS and CDR2 is YYNGEE. The junction had 11 bases not matched to a gene; V was cut back by 6 bases and J by 6 bases.

The rearrangement joins TRBV5-1 to TRBJ2-2; D unclear. The length of the CDR3 is 15 residues. Trimming removed 0 bases at V and 0 bases at J, with 6 bases between. Germline values: CDR1 SGHRS, CDR2 YFSETQ. The CDR3 region has the DNA TGCGCCAGCAGCTTGGAGGTCGCGAACACCGGGGAGCTGTTTTTT. Encoded protein: CASSLEVANTGELFF.

The chain is built from TRBV7-9 and TRBJ2-7; TRBD2 matches at 11 bases. The CDR3 contains 15 residues. J lost 2 bases, V lost 5 bases, and 5 bases had no gene match. Germline loops: CDR1 SEHNR, CDR2 FQNEAQ (reference sequence). The CDR3 DNA sequence: TGTGCCAGCAGCCCTACTAGCGGGGGTCCCTACGAGCAGTACTTC. Protein sequence: CASSPTSGGPYEQYF. Full variable domain (missing parts from reference TRBV7-9 and TRBJ2-7): DTGVSQNPRHKITKRGQNVTFRCDPISEHNRLYWYRQTLGQGPEFLTYFQNEAQLEKSRLLSDRFSAERPKGSFSTLEIQRTEQGDSAMYLCASSPTSGGPYEQYFGPGTRLTVT.

This chain joins TRBV19 and TRBJ1-2; maybe TRBD1 (6 bases). There are 15 residues in the CDR3. Germline-derived CDR1 and CDR2 are LNHDA and SQIVND (reference sequence). The V end was cut by 6 bases, the J end by 6 bases, with 20 bases between. Written as DNA, the CDR3 is TGTGCCAGTAGAGAGACAGGAACGCGACCCCATGGCTACACCTTC. Protein sequence: CASRETGTRPHGYTF.

The chain carries TRBV2 and TRBJ2-7, with a tentative D call TRBD1 (6 bases). V was pared by 6 bases and J by 5 bases, with 20 bases between. Germline CDR1 reads SNHLY; CDR2 reads FYNNEI. There are 15 residues in the CDR3. CDR3 in amino acids: CASRDPGQSLDEQYF. The CDR3, as DNA: TGTGCCAGCAGAGACCCGGGACAATCACTGGACGAGCAGTACTTC.

The gene calls are TRBV11-2 and TRBJ2-3, with 7 bases identical to TRBD2. The germline gives CDR1 SGHAT, CDR2 FQNNGV. The CDR3 runs to 20 residues. J was trimmed by 6 bases and V by 0 bases; bases with no gene match: 21. Here the CDR3 reads CASSLDRLPHGGSRADTQYF. CDR3 in DNA: TGTGCCAGCAGCTTAGATCGTCTCCCCCATGGCGGGAGTAGGGCCGATACGCAGTATTTT.

As DNA, the CDR3 is TGTGCCAGCAGCCCCCCTAGGGGGAGTTTGAACAATGAGCAGTTCTTC. This translates into CASSPPRGSLNNEQFF. The J gene is TRBJ2-1, the V gene TRBV5-6; perhaps TRBD1 as D (6 bases). Trimming left V 4 bases short and J 5 bases short, with 19 bases between. CDR1 and CDR2 (germline): SGHDT, YYEEEE. The CDR3 length is 16 residues.

The chain combines TRBV6-5 with TRBJ1-1, with D maybe TRBD1 (5 bases). In germline, CDR1 is MNHEY, CDR2 SVGAGI. The V end was cut by 7 bases, the J end by 1 base, with 7 bases between. CDR3 length equals 12 residues. In DNA, the CDR3 is TGTGCCAGCAAAACAGGGAACACTGAAGCTTTCTTT. It yields the protein CASKTGNTEAFF.

The chain joins TRBV7-8 to TRBJ2-5; tentatively, D is TRBD1 (6 bases). V was trimmed by 5 bases and J by 5 bases, leaving 6 bases between them. Germline V CDR1 and CDR2: SGHVS, FQNEAQ. CDR3 length: 11 amino acids. CDR3 sequence: CASSQGETQYF. CDR3 DNA sequence: TGTGCCAGCAGCCAGGGGGAGACCCAGTACTTC. The entire variable domain, with the rest obtained from reference TRBV7-8 and TRBJ2-5, is as follows: GAGVSQSPRYKVAKRGQDVALRCDPISGHVSLFWYQQALGQGPEFLTYFQNEAQLDKSGLPSDRFFAERPEGSVSTLKIQRTQQEDSAVYLCASSQGETQYFGPGTRLLVL.

The chain combines TRBV27 with TRBJ1-2; the D is unclear. This CDR3 is 15 amino acids long. V was pared by 0 bases and J by 2 bases, with 10 bases between. From germline, CDR1 is MNHEY and CDR2 SMNVEV (reference sequence). The DNA of the CDR3 is TGTGCCAGCAGTTTATCCCCGGGATTCAACTATGGCTACACCTTC. Translated: CASSLSPGFNYGYTF.

V usage is TRBV7-8 and J usage is TRBJ2-1; possible D gene TRBD2, 6 bases. In germline, CDR1 is SGHVS, CDR2 FQNEAQ. The CDR3 totals 14 residues. V was pared by 0 bases and J by 3 bases, with 6 bases between. This CDR3 reads CASSLAGGYNEQFF. The CDR3 region has the DNA TGTGCCAGCAGCTTAGCGGGAGGCTACAATGAGCAGTTCTTC.

The chain couples TRBV6-5 to TRBJ1-2; D call uncertain. V dropped 6 bases and J dropped 8 bases, with 16 bases sitting between them. The CDR3 contains 13 residues. Looked up from germline, CDR1 is MNHEY and CDR2 is SVGAGI. As DNA, the CDR3 is TGTGCCAGCAGCCTCGTTGAGGGTGGAGGCTACACCTTC. Translating gives CASSLVEGGGYTF.

The chain recombines TRBV6-5 with TRBJ2-5; D may be TRBD1 (6 bases). The CDR3 runs to 16 residues. V was pared by 0 bases and J by 0 bases, with 11 bases between. Germline V CDR1 and CDR2: MNHEY, SVGAGI. DNA of the CDR3: TGTGCCAGCAGTTACTCTACCAGGGACAACCAAGAGACCCAGTACTTC. Translation gives CASSYSTRDNQETQYF.

The V call is TRBV27, the J call TRBJ2-1; D is possibly TRBD1 (6 bases). Per the germline V gene, CDR1 is MNHEY and CDR2 is SMNVEV (reference sequence). V lost 7 bases and J lost 6, with 16 bases in between. The CDR3 contains 14 residues. Here the CDR3 DNA reads TGTGCCAGCACTTGGGGGCCCGGGGTCAATGAGCAGTTCTTC. It specifies CASTWGPGVNEQFF.

The V call is TRBV19, the J call TRBJ2-2; no clear D. The germline V gene encodes CDR1 LNHDA and CDR2 SQIVND (reference sequence). The CDR3 consists of 14 residues. Deletions cut 3 bases from V and 6 bases from J, with 11 bases between. The CDR3 nucleotides are TGTGCCAGTAGTATCAAGGTTTTCCCCGGGGAGCTGTTTTTT. Protein product: CASSIKVFPGELFF.